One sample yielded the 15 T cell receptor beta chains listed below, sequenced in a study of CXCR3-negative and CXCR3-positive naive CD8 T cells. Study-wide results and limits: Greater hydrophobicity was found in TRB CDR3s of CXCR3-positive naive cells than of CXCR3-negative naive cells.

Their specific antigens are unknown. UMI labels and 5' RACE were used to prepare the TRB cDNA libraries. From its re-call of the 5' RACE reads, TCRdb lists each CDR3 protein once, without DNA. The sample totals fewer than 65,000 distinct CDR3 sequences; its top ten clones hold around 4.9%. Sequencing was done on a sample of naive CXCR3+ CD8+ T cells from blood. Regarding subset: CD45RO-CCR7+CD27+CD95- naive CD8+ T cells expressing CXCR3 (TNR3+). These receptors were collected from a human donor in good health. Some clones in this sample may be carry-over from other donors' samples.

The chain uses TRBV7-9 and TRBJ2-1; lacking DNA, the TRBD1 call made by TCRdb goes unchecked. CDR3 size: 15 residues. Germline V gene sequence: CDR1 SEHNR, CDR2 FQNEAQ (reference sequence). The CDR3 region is CASSLGGPEYNEQFF.

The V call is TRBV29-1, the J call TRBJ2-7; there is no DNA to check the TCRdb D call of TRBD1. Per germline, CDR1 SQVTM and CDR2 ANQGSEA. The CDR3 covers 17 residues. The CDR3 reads CSVEASLGGTETYEQYF.

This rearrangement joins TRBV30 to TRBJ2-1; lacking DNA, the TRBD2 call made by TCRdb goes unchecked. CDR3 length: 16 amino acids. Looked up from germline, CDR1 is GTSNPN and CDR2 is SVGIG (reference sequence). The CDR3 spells CAWSVPTNGGPDEQFF.

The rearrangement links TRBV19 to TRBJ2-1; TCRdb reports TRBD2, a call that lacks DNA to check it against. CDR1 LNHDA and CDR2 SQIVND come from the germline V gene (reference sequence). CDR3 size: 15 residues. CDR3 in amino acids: CASSPAGGPSNEQFF.

This chain's CDR3 is CASSQMDRGDEQYF. The rearrangement links TRBV6-5 to TRBJ2-7; the D call from TCRdb, TRBD1, cannot be confirmed without DNA. The CDR3 totals 14 residues. Per germline, CDR1 MNHEY and CDR2 SVGAGI.

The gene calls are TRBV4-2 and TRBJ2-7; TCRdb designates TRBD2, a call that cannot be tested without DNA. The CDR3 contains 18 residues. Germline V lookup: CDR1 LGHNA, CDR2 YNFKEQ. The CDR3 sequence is CASSQDSSGGAGSYEQYF.

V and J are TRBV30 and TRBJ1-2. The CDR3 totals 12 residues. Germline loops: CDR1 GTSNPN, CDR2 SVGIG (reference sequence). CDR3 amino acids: CAYGGLTPGYTF.

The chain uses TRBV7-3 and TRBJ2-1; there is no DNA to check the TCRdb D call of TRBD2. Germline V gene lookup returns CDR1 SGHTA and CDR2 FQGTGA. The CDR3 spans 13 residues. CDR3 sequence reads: CASRLAGGDEQFF.

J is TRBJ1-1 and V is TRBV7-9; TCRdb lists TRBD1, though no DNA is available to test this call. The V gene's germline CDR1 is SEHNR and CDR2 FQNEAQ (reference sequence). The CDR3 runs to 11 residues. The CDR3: CASSFPPEAFF.

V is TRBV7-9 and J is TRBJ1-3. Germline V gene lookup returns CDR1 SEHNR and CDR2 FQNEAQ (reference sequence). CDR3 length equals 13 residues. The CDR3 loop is CANDLSSGNTIYF. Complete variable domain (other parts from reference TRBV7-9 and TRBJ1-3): DTGVSQNPRHKITKRGQNVTFRCDPISEHNRLYWYRQTLGQGPEFLTYFQNEAQLEKSRLLSDRFSAERPKGSFSTLEIQRTEQGDSAMYLCANDLSSGNTIYFGEGSWLTVV.

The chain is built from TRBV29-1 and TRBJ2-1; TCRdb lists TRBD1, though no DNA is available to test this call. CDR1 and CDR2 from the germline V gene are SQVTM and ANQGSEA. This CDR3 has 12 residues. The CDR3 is CSVRTRPNEQFF.

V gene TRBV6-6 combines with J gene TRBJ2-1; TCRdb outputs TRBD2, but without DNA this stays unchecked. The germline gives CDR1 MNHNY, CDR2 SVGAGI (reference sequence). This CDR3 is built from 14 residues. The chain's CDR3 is CASSPSGSYNEQFF.

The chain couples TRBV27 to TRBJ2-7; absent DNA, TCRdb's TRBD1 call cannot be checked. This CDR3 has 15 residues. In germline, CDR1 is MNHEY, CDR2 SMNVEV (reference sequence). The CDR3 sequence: CASSPTGTEFYEQYF.

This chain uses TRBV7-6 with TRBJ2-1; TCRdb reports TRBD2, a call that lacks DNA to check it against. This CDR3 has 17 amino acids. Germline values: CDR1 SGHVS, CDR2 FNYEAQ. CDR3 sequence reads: CASSPSSGREINDEQFF.

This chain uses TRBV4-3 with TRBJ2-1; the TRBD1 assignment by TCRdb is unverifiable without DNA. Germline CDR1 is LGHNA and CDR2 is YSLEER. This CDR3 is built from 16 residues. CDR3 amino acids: CASSQPPAGATGEQFF.